These 27 T cell receptor beta chains were sequenced from one sample in a study of cytomegalovirus exposure and HLA in healthy donors. The PCR had 60 Vbeta and 13 Jbeta primers. Only in-frame clones appear in the TCRdb table, and some are missing; sequencing was by immunoSEQ multiplex PCR. The sample has more than 150,000 clones; around 86% are singletons. Sequencing used PBMCs. The receptors stem from a woman younger than 30 in good health and CMV-seronegative.

This chain joins TRBV7-9 and TRBJ2-1; D gene uncertain. The CDR3 is 11 amino acids. The germline gives CDR1 SEHNR, CDR2 FQNEAQ (reference sequence). V shed 2 bases and J shed 6 bases, with 2 bases lying between them. As DNA, the CDR3 is TGTGCCAGCAGCTTACTCAATGAGCAGTTCTTC. It specifies CASSLLNEQFF.

The rearrangement joins TRBV28 to TRBJ2-2, with TRBD2 matching over 7 bases. The germline V gene encodes CDR1 MDHEN and CDR2 SYDVKM. With 5 bases clipped from V and 2 bases from J, the junction kept 17 bases outside the gene matches. The CDR3 runs to 19 residues. This CDR3 is CASSPKHPPSGVNTGELFF. CDR3 nucleotide sequence: TGTGCCAGCAGTCCTAAACACCCACCGAGCGGGGTAAACACCGGGGAGCTGTTTTTT.

The V and J genes are TRBV7-3 and TRBJ2-1; 10 bases are shared with TRBD2. Germline V gene sequence: CDR1 SGHTA, CDR2 FQGTGA. The ends lost 2 bases at V and 4 bases at J; junction bases unmatched: 2. The CDR3 spans 15 residues. In DNA form, the CDR3 reads TGTGCCAGCAGCTTAGAAGCGGGAGGGTACAATGAGCAGTTCTTC. This gives the protein CASSLEAGGYNEQFF.

The V call is TRBV4-1, the J call TRBJ2-7; maybe TRBD2 (6 bases). Between the trimmed V and J ends, which lost 0 bases and 6 bases, there was a span of 18 bases. Germline CDR1 and CDR2: MGHRA and YSYEKL. The CDR3 is 16 amino acids. The CDR3: CASSQERVQGRFEQYF. The CDR3 nucleotides read TGCGCCAGCAGCCAAGAGAGAGTCCAAGGGAGGTTCGAGCAGTACTTC.

The chain combines TRBV6-5 with TRBJ1-5; 7 positions match TRBD1. The CDR3 is made up of 14 amino acids. Germline CDR1 is MNHEY and CDR2 is SVGAGI. The V gene end was trimmed by 6 bases and the J gene end by 2 bases; junction bases not matched to a gene: 4. The CDR3 coding sequence is TGTGCCAGCAGCAACCAGGGGGGCAATCAGCCCCAGCATTTT. It specifies CASSNQGGNQPQHF.

The chain has TRBV5-1 and TRBJ2-1, with TRBD1 matching 10 bases. V gave up 4 bases and J gave up 6 bases; unmatched junction bases: 7. The CDR3 extends over 15 amino acids. Per germline, CDR1 SGHRS and CDR2 YFSETQ. The CDR3 loop reads CASSGAGTGANEQFF. The DNA for the CDR3 is TGCGCCAGCAGCGGGGCCGGGACAGGGGCCAATGAGCAGTTCTTC.

The chain employs TRBV5-1 and TRBJ2-5; D perhaps matches TRBD2 (5 bases). Trimming removed 5 bases at V and 5 bases at J, with 19 bases between. The germline CDR1 and CDR2 sequences are SGHRS and YFSETQ. The CDR3 spans 15 residues. The CDR3 DNA reads as TGCGCCAGCAGTTCCCTCGCGGGTTTGGGCGAGACCCAGTACTTC. As protein: CASSSLAGLGETQYF.

The chain links TRBV27 to TRBJ2-5; weak D call: TRBD1 (5 bases). The J call is uncertain, as TRBJ2-7 better fits the DNA end. Germline values: CDR1 MNHEY, CDR2 SMNVEV (reference sequence). The CDR3 totals 13 residues. In DNA form, the CDR3 reads TGTGCCAGCAGTTTCCAGGGCTCCTACGAGCAGTACTTC. Encoded protein: CASSFQGSYEQYF.

This chain connects TRBV7-2 to TRBJ2-7; D gene uncertain. V lost 1 base and J lost 2, with 12 bases in between. Germline CDR1 is SGHTA and CDR2 is FQGNSA. The CDR3 consists of 15 residues. CDR3 coding DNA: TGTGCCAGCAGCTTAGACCAGATTAGCCCCTACGAGCAGTACTTC. As protein: CASSLDQISPYEQYF.

This clone was recorded once. The rearrangement links TRBV12-5 to TRBJ2-7, with 10 bases matching TRBD1. J gave up 6 bases and V 6 bases, and 11 bases lay outside the gene matches. Germline loops: CDR1 LGHNT, CDR2 FRNRAP. The CDR3 is 15 residues long. CDR3 coding DNA: TGTGCTAGTGGGGGCCCGGGACAGGGGTGGGTCGAGCAGTACTTC. Protein sequence: CASGGPGQGWVEQYF.

This clone was observed a handful of times. The chain uses TRBV6-5 and TRBJ2-2, with D maybe TRBD2 (5 bases). Germline CDR1 is MNHEY and CDR2 is SVGAGI. The CDR3 contains 15 residues. Trimming stripped 9 bases from V and 6 bases from J, with 20 bases between. Here the CDR3 reads CASRRGSNSPGELFF. The CDR3 DNA sequence: TGTGCCAGTCGTCGAGGGTCAAACTCTCCCGGGGAGCTGTTTTTT.

The V gene is TRBV7-9, the J gene TRBJ2-1, with D perhaps TRBD2 (5 bases). This CDR3 region has 12 residues. Per the germline V gene, CDR1 is SEHNR and CDR2 is FQNEAQ (reference sequence). Trimming took off 11 bases at V and 5 bases at J, with 13 bases between the two ends. CDR3 in DNA: TGTGCCTACCCTATGCGGGACAATGAGCAGTTCTTC. This encodes CAYPMRDNEQFF.

The V gene is TRBV6-1, the J gene TRBJ2-6; 7 bases align to TRBD1. Germline trimming cut 6 bases from V and 2 bases from J; bases unmatched to any gene: 4. The CDR3 consists of 15 residues. Germline V gene data show CDR1 as MNHNS and CDR2 as SASEGT. The CDR3 here is CASRTDRAGANVLTF. The CDR3 DNA is TGTGCCAGCAGAACCGACAGGGCTGGGGCCAACGTCCTGACTTTC.

Comment on this clone: Its ends do not fully match the called genes, so a read error is possible. The chain is built from TRBV7-2 and TRBJ2-4; weak D call: TRBD2 (6 bases). The germline V gene has CDR1 SGHTA and CDR2 FQGNSA. There are 13 residues in the CDR3. Written as DNA, the CDR3 is TGTGCCAGCACCTTACAATGGGGGGACATTCAGTACTTC. It is translated as CASTLQWGDIQYF.

The chain carries TRBV5-1 and TRBJ1-4, with D possibly TRBD1 on 5 matching bases. The V and J ends lost 0 bases and 10 bases respectively, with 13 bases between them. The CDR3 contains 14 residues. The V gene's germline CDR1 is SGHRS and CDR2 YFSETQ. The CDR3 protein is CASSLGLGDGKLFF. The CDR3 DNA is TGCGCCAGCAGCTTGGGACTAGGGGACGGAAAACTGTTTTTT.

For this clone: The DNA is omitted, as the CDR3 cannot be located on it reliably, and the CDR3 follows TCRdb's listing. The rearrangement uses TRBV7-6 and TRBJ2-3; TRBD1, the table's D call, lacks a check against the DNA. The CDR3 extends over 12 residues, inclusive of both ends. The germline CDR1 and CDR2 sequences are SGHVS and FNYEAQ. The chain's CDR3 is CASSFGQGALYF.

DNA of the CDR3: TGTGCCAGCAGTCCCACAGGGTCCCAAGAGACCCAGTACTTC. This encodes CASSPTGSQETQYF. The gene calls are TRBV27 and TRBJ2-5, with a tentative D call TRBD1 (6 bases). This CDR3 spans 14 amino acids. V was cut by 5 bases and J by 1 base, with 11 bases left in between. Germline V gene data show CDR1 as MNHEY and CDR2 as SMNVEV (reference sequence).

This sequence joins TRBV11-3 and TRBJ1-1, with D possibly matching TRBD1 (5 bases). CDR1 SGHNT and CDR2 YENEEA come from the germline V gene. The length of the CDR3 is 14 residues. Trimming left V 5 bases short and J 1 base short, with 11 bases between. CDR3 sequence reads: CASSTGGRNTEAFF. CDR3 sequence (DNA): TGTGCCAGCAGCACGGGGGGACGGAACACTGAAGCTTTCTTT.

This clone has just one count. The rearrangement uses TRBV13 and TRBJ1-4; D is possibly TRBD1 (6 bases). CDR3 size: 17 residues. Germline V CDR1 and CDR2: PRHDT, FYEKMQ (reference sequence). V was pared by 2 bases and J by 3 bases, with 16 bases between. The CDR3 bases are TGTGCCAGCAGCTTAAGGTCCCAGGGGCTATCTAATGAAAAACTGTTTTTT. Its translation: CASSLRSQGLSNEKLFF.

The table lists this clone with a few counts. The genes are TRBV7-9 and TRBJ2-7; D is undetermined. The length of the CDR3 is 13 residues. Germline CDR1 reads SEHNR; CDR2 reads FQNEAQ (reference sequence). V lost 8 bases, J lost 0 bases, and 11 bases lay in between. CDR3 protein: CASAKAGSYEQYF. Here the CDR3 DNA reads TGTGCCAGCGCTAAGGCAGGCTCCTACGAGCAGTACTTC.

The chain links TRBV5-1 to TRBJ1-1; D call uncertain. This CDR3 is built from 13 residues. Trimming stripped 2 bases from V and 4 bases from J, with 9 bases between. The V gene's germline CDR1 is SGHRS and CDR2 YFSETQ. The CDR3 DNA reads as TGCGCCAGCAGCTTCCCCGGGATCACTGAAGCTTTCTTT. Translating it yields CASSFPGITEAFF. Variable domain in full (rest from reference TRBV5-1 and TRBJ1-1): KAGVTQTPRYLIKTRGQQVTLSCSPISGHRSVSWYQQTPGQGLQFLFEYFSETQRNKGNFPGRFSGRQFSNSRSEMNVSTLELGDSALYLCASSFPGITEAFFGQGTRLTVV.

This chain joins TRBV25-1 and TRBJ1-2, with a weak D call TRBD1 (5 bases). Germline V CDR1 and CDR2: MGHDK, SYGVNS. This CDR3 has 14 amino acids. Trimming stripped 5 bases from V and 5 bases from J, with 15 bases between. The CDR3 loop is CASSTRGKRYGYTF. Written as DNA, the CDR3 is TGTGCCAGCAGTACCCGGGGGAAGAGGTATGGCTACACCTTC.

The V call is TRBV7-6, the J call TRBJ1-3; possible D gene TRBD1, 5 bases. V was pared by 2 bases and J by 4 bases, with 9 bases between. The CDR3 covers 14 residues. CDR1 is SGHVS and CDR2 is FNYEAQ in the germline V gene. CDR3 amino acids: CASSLPGPGNTIYF. DNA of the CDR3: TGTGCCAGCAGCTTACCAGGGCCCGGAAACACCATATATTTT.

The rearrangement joins TRBV19 to TRBJ1-3, with 8 bases fitting TRBD1. CDR1 is LNHDA, CDR2 SQIVND, per germline (reference sequence). With V trimmed by 5 bases and J by 2 bases, 2 bases remained unmatched. The CDR3 is 14 residues long. The CDR3 nucleotides read TGTGCCAGTAGTCCACAGGGGGCTGGAAACACCATATATTTT. Its translation is CASSPQGAGNTIYF.

This clone was observed a handful of times. The V call is TRBV6-5, the J call TRBJ2-2; 9 bases are a match to TRBD2. V was pared by 5 bases and J by 7 bases, with 5 bases of the junction left unmatched. The length of the CDR3 is 14 residues. Germline CDR1 MNHEY, CDR2 SVGAGI. CDR3 protein: CASSRTSVSGELFF. DNA for the CDR3: TGTGCCAGCAGTCGGACTAGCGTAAGCGGGGAGCTGTTTTTT.

CDR3 sequence: CASSSRGWTGELFF. The CDR3 region has the DNA TGTGCCAGCAGTTCAAGGGGGTGGACCGGGGAGCTGTTTTTT. V and J are TRBV6-6 and TRBJ2-2; a possible D gene is TRBD1 (6 bases). This CDR3 is 14 amino acids long. The V and J ends lost 4 bases and 5 bases respectively, with 11 bases between them. Looked up from germline, CDR1 is MNHNY and CDR2 is SVGAGI (reference sequence).

This chain connects TRBV19 to TRBJ1-6, with D tentatively TRBD1 (5 bases). Germline V gene data show CDR1 as LNHDA and CDR2 as SQIVND (reference sequence). This CDR3 comprises 13 residues. V was pared by 7 bases and J by 11 bases, with 15 bases between. Here the CDR3 reads CASMLQGKPPLHF. As DNA, the CDR3 is TGTGCCAGTATGCTCCAGGGAAAACCACCCCTCCACTTT. Filled out from reference TRBV19 and TRBJ1-6, the complete variable domain reads DGGITQSPKYLFRKEGQNVTLSCEQNLNHDAMYWYRQDPGQGLRLIYYSQIVNDFQKGDIAEGYSVSREKKESFPLTVTSAQKNPTAFYLCASMLQGKPPLHFGNGTRLTVT.